The clone carrying this TCR beta chain was found a few times. Its specificity is unknown. One to two pinch biopsies were taken from the rectum during colonoscopy. Before the diagnostic colonoscopy, ulcerative colitis patients were free of immunosuppressive medication. Assay used: immunoSEQ multiplex PCR; TCRdb lists only in-frame clones, some missing. The sample lists about 36,000 clones; around 78% were seen once. This sample is part of a study of pediatric ulcerative colitis. Study overall: Most patients had pancolitis, and two had left-sided colitis.

Germline V gene lookup returns CDR1 SQVTM and CDR2 ANQGSEA. The CDR3 is 12 residues long. Germline trimming cut 4 bases from V and 5 bases from J; bases unmatched to any gene: 5. Study outcomes and limitations: A couple of patients' blood samples yielded substantially fewer templates.

Sequencing input: gut tissue. The chain recombines TRBV29-1 with TRBJ2-7; 7 bases are a match to TRBD1. The TCR was taken from a boy between 10 and 17 years old with moderate ulcerative colitis. The CDR3 region has the DNA TGCAGCGTTGGGTCAGGGGGTGACGAGCAGTACTTC. This gives the protein CSVGSGGDEQYF.